This entry is about one TCR beta chain. These data come from a study of T cell changes during pregnancy in multiple sclerosis. This CDR3 has 13 residues. V dropped 3 bases and J dropped 8; count of bases not matched to a gene: 4. The germline V gene encodes CDR1 SGHDT and CDR2 YYEEEE. The assay was immunoSEQ multiplex PCR, and TCRdb's table has in-frame clones only and misses some. The repertoire holds approximately 46,000 clones, roughly nine tenths seen once, with around 7.9% in the top ten. The sample consisted of CD8+ T cells from peripheral blood mononuclear cells, taken in the second trimester of pregnancy. J is TRBJ2-2 and V is TRBV5-6; 7 positions match TRBD1. The receptor was isolated from a female donor with multiple sclerosis, enrolled in a pregnancy study. CDR3 bases: TGTGCCAGCAGCTGGACAGGAGGTGGGGAGCTGTTTTTT. Its translation is CASSWTGGGELFF.